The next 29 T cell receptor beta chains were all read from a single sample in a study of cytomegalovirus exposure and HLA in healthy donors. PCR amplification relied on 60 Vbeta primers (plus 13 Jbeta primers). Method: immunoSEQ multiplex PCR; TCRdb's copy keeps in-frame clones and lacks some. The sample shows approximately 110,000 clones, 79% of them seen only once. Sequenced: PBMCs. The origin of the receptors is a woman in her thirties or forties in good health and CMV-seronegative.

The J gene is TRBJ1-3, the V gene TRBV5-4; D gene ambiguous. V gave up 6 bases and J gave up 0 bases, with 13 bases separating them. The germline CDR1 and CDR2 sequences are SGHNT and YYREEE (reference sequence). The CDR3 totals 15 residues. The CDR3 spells CASTSNGLSGNTIYF. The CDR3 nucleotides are TGTGCCAGCACCTCTAACGGTCTCTCTGGAAACACCATATATTTT.

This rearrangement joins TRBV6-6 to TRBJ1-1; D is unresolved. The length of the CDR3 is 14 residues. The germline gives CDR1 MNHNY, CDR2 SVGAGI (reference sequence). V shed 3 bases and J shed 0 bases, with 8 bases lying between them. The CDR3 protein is CASSYGELNTEAFF. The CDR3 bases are TGTGCCAGCAGTTATGGGGAGCTGAACACTGAAGCTTTCTTT.

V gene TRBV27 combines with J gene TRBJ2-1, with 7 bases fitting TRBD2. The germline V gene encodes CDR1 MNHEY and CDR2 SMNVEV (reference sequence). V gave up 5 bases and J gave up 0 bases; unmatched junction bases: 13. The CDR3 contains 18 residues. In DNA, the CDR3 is TGTGCCAGCAGTAGGAGCGCTAGCGGTCTTAGCTCCTACAATGAGCAGTTCTTC. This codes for CASSRSASGLSSYNEQFF.

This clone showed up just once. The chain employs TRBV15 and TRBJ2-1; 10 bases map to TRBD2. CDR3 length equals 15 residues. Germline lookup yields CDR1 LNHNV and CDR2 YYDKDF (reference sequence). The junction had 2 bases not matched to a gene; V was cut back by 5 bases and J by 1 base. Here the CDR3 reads CATSGGLASYNEQFF. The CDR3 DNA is TGTGCCACCAGCGGGGGACTAGCGTCCTACAATGAGCAGTTCTTC. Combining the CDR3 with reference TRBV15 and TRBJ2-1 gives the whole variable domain DAMVIQNPRYQVTQFGKPVTLSCSQTLNHNVMYWYQQKSSQAPKLLFHYYDKDFNNEADTPDNFQSRRPNTSFCFLDIRSPGLGDTAMYLCATSGGLASYNEQFFGPGTRLTVL.

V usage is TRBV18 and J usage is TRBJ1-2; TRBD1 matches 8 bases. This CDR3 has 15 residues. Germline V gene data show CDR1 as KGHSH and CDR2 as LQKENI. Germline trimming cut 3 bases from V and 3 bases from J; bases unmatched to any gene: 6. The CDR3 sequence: CASSPRTGIDYGYTF. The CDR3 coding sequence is TGTGCCAGCTCACCGCGGACAGGGATAGACTATGGCTACACCTTC.

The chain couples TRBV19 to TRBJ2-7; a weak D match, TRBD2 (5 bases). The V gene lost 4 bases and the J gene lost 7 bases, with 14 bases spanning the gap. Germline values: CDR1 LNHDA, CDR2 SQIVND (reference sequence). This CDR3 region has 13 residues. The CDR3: CASSTTTPGEQYF. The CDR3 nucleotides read TGTGCCAGTAGTACGACAACCCCGGGGGAGCAGTACTTC.

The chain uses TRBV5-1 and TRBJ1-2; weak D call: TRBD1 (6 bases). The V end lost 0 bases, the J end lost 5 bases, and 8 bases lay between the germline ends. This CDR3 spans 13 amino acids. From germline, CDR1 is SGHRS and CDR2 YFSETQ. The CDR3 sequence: CASSLDGQYGYTF. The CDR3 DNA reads TGCGCCAGCAGCTTGGATGGACAGTATGGCTACACCTTC.

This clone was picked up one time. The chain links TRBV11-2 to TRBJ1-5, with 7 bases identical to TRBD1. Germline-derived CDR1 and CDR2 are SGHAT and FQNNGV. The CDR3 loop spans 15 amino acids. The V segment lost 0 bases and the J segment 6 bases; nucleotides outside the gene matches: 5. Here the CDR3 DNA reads TGTGCCAGCAGCTTAGATAGGGGGCAGGGTCAGCCCCAGCATTTT. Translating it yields CASSLDRGQGQPQHF.

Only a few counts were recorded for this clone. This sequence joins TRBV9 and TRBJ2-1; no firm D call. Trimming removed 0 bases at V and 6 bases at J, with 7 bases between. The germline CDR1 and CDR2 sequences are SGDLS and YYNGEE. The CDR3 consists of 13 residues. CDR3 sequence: CASSVEISNEQFF. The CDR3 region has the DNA TGTGCCAGCAGCGTAGAAATTAGCAATGAGCAGTTCTTC.

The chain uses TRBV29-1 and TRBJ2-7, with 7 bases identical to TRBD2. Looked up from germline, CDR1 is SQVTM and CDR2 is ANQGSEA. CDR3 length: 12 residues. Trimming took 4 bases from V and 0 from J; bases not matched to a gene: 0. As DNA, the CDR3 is TGCAGCGTTGGACTAGCCTCCTACGAGCAGTACTTC. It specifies CSVGLASYEQYF.

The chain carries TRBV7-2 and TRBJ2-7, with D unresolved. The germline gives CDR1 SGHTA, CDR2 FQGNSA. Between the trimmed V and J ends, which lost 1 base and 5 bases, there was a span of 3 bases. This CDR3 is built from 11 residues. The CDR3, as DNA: TGTGCCAGCAGCTTAGTCAACGAGCAGTACTTC. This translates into CASSLVNEQYF. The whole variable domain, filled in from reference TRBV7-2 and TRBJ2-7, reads GAGVSQSPSNKVTEKGKDVELRCDPISGHTALYWYRQSLGQGLEFLIYFQGNSAPDKSGLPSDRFSAERTGGSVSTLTIQRTQQEDSAVYLCASSLVNEQYFGPGTRLTVT.

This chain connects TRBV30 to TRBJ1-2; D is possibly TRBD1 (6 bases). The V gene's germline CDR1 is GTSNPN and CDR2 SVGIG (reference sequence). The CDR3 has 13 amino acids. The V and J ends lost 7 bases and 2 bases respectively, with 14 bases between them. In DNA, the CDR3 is TGTGCCTCGGGGCAGGGGTTAAACTATGGCTACACCTTC. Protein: CASGQGLNYGYTF.

CDR3 sequence reads: CASSETLAGTSDEQYF. The CDR3 nucleotides read TGTGCCAGCAGTGAAACTCTGGCCGGGACTAGCGACGAGCAGTACTTC. This sequence joins TRBV25-1 and TRBJ2-7; TRBD2 aligns across 10 bases. CDR3 size: 16 residues. Germline V CDR1 and CDR2: MGHDK, SYGVNS. Losses at the gene ends were 2 bases for V and 5 bases for J; bases not matched to a gene: 9.

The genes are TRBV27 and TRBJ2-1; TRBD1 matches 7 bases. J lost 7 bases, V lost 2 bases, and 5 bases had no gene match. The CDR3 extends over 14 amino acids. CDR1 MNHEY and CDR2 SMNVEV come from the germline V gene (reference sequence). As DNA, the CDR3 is TGTGCCAGCAGTTTAAGGGGGCGCGTGAATGAGCAGTTCTTC. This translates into CASSLRGRVNEQFF.

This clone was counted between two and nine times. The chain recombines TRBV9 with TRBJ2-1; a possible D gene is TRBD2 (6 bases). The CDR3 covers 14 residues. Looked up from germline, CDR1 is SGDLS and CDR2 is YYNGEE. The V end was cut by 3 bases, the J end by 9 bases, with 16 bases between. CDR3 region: CASSGGLGEVEQFF. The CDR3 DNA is TGTGCCAGCAGCGGGGGACTCGGAGAAGTTGAGCAGTTCTTC. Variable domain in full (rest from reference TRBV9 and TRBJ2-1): DSGVTQTPKHLITATGQRVTLRCSPRSGDLSVYWYQQSLDQGLQFLIQYYNGEERAKGNILERFSAQQFPDLHSELNLSSLELGDSALYFCASSGGLGEVEQFFGPGTRLTVL.

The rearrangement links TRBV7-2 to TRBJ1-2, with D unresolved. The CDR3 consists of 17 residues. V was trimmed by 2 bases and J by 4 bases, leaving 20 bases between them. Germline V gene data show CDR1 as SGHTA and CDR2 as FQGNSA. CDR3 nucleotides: TGTGCCAGCAGCTTACCCCAAATTGGGCAGAAAGTCTATGGCTACACCTTC. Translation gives CASSLPQIGQKVYGYTF.

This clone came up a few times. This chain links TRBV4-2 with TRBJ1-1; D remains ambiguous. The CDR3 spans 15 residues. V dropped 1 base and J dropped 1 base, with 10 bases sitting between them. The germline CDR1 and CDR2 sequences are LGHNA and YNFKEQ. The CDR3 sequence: CASSQAGFGNTEAFF. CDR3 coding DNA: TGTGCCAGCAGCCAAGCGGGGTTCGGGAACACTGAAGCTTTCTTT.

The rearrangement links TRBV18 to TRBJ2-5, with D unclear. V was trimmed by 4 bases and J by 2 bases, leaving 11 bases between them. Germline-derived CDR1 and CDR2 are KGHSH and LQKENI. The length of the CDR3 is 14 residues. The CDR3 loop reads CASSLTAGQETQYF. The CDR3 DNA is TGTGCCAGCTCACTCACGGCAGGTCAAGAGACCCAGTACTTC.

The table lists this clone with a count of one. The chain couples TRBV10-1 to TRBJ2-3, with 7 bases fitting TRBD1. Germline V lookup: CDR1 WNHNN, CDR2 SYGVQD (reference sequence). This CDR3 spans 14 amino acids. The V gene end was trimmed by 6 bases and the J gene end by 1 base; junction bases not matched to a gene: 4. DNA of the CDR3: TGCGCCAGCAGCGACGGACAGGGCACAGATACGCAGTATTTT. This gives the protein CASSDGQGTDTQYF.

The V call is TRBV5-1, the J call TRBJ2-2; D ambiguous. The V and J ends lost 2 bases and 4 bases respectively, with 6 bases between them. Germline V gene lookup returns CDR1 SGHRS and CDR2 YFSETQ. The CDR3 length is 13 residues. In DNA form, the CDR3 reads TGCGCCAGCAGCTTTTCCCTCACCGGGGAGCTGTTTTTT. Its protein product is CASSFSLTGELFF.

The CDR3 sequence: CASSGGELETQYF. CDR3 DNA sequence: TGTGCCAGCAGCGGGGGGGAGTTAGAGACCCAGTACTTC. J is TRBJ2-5 and V is TRBV9; the D gene is possibly TRBD2 (6 bases). Trimming removed 3 bases from V and 4 bases from J, with 10 bases in between. This CDR3 has 13 amino acids. Germline assignment: CDR1 SGDLS and CDR2 YYNGEE.

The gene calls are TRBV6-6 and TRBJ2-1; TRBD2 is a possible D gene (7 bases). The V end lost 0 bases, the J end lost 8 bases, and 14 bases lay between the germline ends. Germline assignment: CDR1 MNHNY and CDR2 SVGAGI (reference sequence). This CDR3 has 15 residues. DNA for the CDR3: TGTGCCAGCAGTTACTCTGGGGGGGGCCCCTATGAGCAGTTCTTC. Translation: CASSYSGGGPYEQFF.

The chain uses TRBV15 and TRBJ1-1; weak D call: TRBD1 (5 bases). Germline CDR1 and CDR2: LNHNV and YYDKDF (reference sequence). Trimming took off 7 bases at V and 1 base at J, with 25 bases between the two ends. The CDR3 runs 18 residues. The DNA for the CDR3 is TGTGCCACCACCTTAACAACAGGCGGACGGACATGGAACACTGAAGCTTTCTTT. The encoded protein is CATTLTTGGRTWNTEAFF.

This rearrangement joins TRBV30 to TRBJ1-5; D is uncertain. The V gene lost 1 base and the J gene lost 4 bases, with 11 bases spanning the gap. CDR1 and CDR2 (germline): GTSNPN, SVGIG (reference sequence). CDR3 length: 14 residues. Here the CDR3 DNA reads TGTGCCTGGAGTGCCCCTGGACTTAATCAGCCCCAGCATTTT. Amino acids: CAWSAPGLNQPQHF.

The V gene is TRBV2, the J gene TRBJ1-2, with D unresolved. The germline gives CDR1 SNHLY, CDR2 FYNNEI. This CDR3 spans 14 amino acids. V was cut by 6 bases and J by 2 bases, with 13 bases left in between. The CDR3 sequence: CASRRLWENYGYTF. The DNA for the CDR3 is TGTGCCAGCAGGAGACTCTGGGAGAACTATGGCTACACCTTC.

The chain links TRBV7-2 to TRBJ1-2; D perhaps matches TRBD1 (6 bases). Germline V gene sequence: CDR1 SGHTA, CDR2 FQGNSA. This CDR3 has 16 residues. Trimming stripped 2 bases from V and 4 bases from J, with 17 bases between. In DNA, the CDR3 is TGTGCCAGCAGCTTACTCTCGACAGGTGGGACCTATGGCTACACCTTC. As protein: CASSLLSTGGTYGYTF.

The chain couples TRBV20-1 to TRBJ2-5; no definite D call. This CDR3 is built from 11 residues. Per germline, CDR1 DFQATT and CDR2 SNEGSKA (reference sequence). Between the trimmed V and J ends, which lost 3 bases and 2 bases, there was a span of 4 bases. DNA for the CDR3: TGCAGTGCTAGCAGTCAAGAGACCCAGTACTTC. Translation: CSASSQETQYF.

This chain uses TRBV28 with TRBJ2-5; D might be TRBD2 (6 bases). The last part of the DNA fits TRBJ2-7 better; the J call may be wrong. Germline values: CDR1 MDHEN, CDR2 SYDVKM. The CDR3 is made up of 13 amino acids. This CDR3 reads CASSFREVDEQYF. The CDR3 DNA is TGTGCCAGCAGTTTCAGGGAGGTAGACGAGCAGTACTTC.

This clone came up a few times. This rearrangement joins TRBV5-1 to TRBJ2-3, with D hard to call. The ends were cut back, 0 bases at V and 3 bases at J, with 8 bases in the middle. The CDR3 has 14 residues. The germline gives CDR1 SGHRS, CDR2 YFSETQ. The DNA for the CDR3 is TGCGCCAGCAGCTTGGGAGTGGAGACAGATACGCAGTATTTT. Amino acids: CASSLGVETDTQYF.